These 13 T cell receptor beta chains came from one sample sequenced in a study of blood T cell repertoires in COVID-19. Profiled with immunoSEQ multiplex PCR; TCRdb holds only in-frame clones, not every one. The repertoire holds under 50,000 clones, with 90% to 95% as singletons. The specimen was peripheral blood. These receptors were collected from a man in his sixties with COVID-19, enrolled during active disease.

This clone has just one count. This chain uses TRBV18 with TRBJ1-5, with D tentatively TRBD1 (6 bases). With 5 bases removed from V and 0 bases from J, the gap between germline ends came to 11 bases. The CDR3 loop spans 15 amino acids. Germline CDR1 and CDR2: KGHSH and LQKENI. Here the CDR3 DNA reads TGTGCCAGCTCATCCCAGGGGAATAGCAATCAGCCCCAGCATTTT. This gives the protein CASSSQGNSNQPQHF.

The chain carries TRBV5-1 and TRBJ1-1, with D possibly matching TRBD1 (5 bases). V was trimmed by 4 bases and J by 1 base, leaving 11 bases between them. The CDR3 is 14 amino acids. Per germline, CDR1 SGHRS and CDR2 YFSETQ. The CDR3 coding sequence is TGCGCCAGCAGCAGGCAGGGAACGAACACTGAAGCTTTCTTT. This translates into CASSRQGTNTEAFF. The full variable domain, with the rest looked up from reference TRBV5-1 and TRBJ1-1, is KAGVTQTPRYLIKTRGQQVTLSCSPISGHRSVSWYQQTPGQGLQFLFEYFSETQRNKGNFPGRFSGRQFSNSRSEMNVSTLELGDSALYLCASSRQGTNTEAFFGQGTRLTVV.

The V call is TRBV5-1, the J call TRBJ1-1; D unclear. CDR3 length: 15 amino acids. Germline V CDR1 and CDR2: SGHRS, YFSETQ. Trimming took off 4 bases at V and 0 bases at J, with 13 bases between the two ends. CDR3 sequence reads: CASSPLSNMNTEAFF. The CDR3, as DNA: TGCGCCAGCAGCCCCCTAAGTAATATGAACACTGAAGCTTTCTTT.

The rearrangement uses TRBV29-1 and TRBJ1-5; 9 bases fit TRBD1. After removal of 6 bases from V and 6 bases from J, the junction contained 9 bases not matched to a gene. This CDR3 region has 14 residues. From germline, CDR1 is SQVTM and CDR2 ANQGSEA. CDR3 amino acids: CSVATGGGSQPQHF. CDR3 nucleotide sequence: TGCAGCGTAGCAACAGGGGGCGGGAGTCAGCCCCAGCATTTT.

This clone was seen a handful of times. The chain is built from TRBV19 and TRBJ1-2; 12 bases map to TRBD1. CDR3 size: 13 residues. Germline trimming cut 4 bases from V and 8 bases from J; bases unmatched to any gene: 2. CDR1 is LNHDA, CDR2 SQIVND, per germline (reference sequence). CDR3 DNA sequence: TGTGCCAGTAGTAGAGGGACAGGGGGCGGCTACACCTTC. It encodes CASSRGTGGGYTF.

The CDR3 reads CASSELRGSSGNTIYF. The CDR3 coding sequence is TGTGCCAGCAGTGAACTTAGGGGGAGCTCTGGAAACACCATATATTTT. The chain employs TRBV6-1 and TRBJ1-3; maybe TRBD1 (6 bases). There are 16 residues in the CDR3. Trimming took 2 bases from V and 0 from J, leaving 11 bases between them. The germline gives CDR1 MNHNS, CDR2 SASEGT.

In its sample, this clone was seen a few times. The chain recombines TRBV4-1 with TRBJ2-3, with 16 bases that match TRBD2. CDR1 MGHRA and CDR2 YSYEKL come from the germline V gene. This CDR3 is built from 18 residues. V lost 4 bases to trimming and J lost 6 bases; unmatched junction nucleotides: 10. DNA of the CDR3: TGCGCCAGCAGCCCCGTACCGGGACTAGCGGGGGGGCCGGATACGCAGTATTTT. Amino acid sequence: CASSPVPGLAGGPDTQYF.

The chain combines TRBV5-4 with TRBJ1-2; tentative D call: TRBD1 (5 bases). CDR3 length equals 13 residues. Germline V lookup: CDR1 SGHNT, CDR2 YYREEE (reference sequence). Trimming cost V 0 bases and J 7 bases, with 10 bases left between them. CDR3 nucleotides: TGTGCCAGCAGCTTGGGACAGAAGTCTGGCTACACCTTC. Translated: CASSLGQKSGYTF.

This clone came up once. The chain is built from TRBV6-1 and TRBJ2-7, with D perhaps matching TRBD2 (6 bases). Germline lookup yields CDR1 MNHNS and CDR2 SASEGT. Trimming stripped 3 bases from V and 0 bases from J, with 15 bases between. CDR3 length: 16 amino acids. The CDR3 nucleotides are TGTGCCAGCAGTGACCCGGGACTTTCAAGCTCCTACGAGCAGTACTTC. Its translation is CASSDPGLSSSYEQYF.

This rearrangement joins TRBV6-5 to TRBJ2-5; 8 nucleotides align to TRBD1. This CDR3 comprises 16 residues. Germline lookup yields CDR1 MNHEY and CDR2 SVGAGI. Trimming took 2 bases from V and 7 from J; bases not matched to a gene: 12. This CDR3 reads CASSYKDRGELGTQYF. The DNA for the CDR3 is TGTGCCAGCAGTTACAAAGACAGGGGAGAATTAGGGACCCAGTACTTC.

The chain is built from TRBV29-1 and TRBJ2-2; D gene uncertain. The CDR3 extends over 13 amino acids. Germline CDR1 is SQVTM and CDR2 is ANQGSEA. Trimming pared 4 bases from V and 1 base from J, leaving 7 bases between. The CDR3 DNA follows: TGCAGCGTTGGCGCTAGGAACACCGGGGAGCTGTTTTTT. Its translation: CSVGARNTGELFF.

The chain has TRBV5-1 and TRBJ2-2, with TRBD2 identical over 8 bases. The CDR3 loop spans 16 amino acids. The V gene end was trimmed by 7 bases and the J gene end by 0 bases; junction bases not matched to a gene: 8. In germline, CDR1 is SGHRS, CDR2 YFSETQ. CDR3 region: CASRLIAGTNTGELFF. CDR3 nucleotides: TGCGCCAGCCGGTTAATAGCGGGAACGAACACCGGGGAGCTGTTTTTT.

The V and J genes are TRBV5-5 and TRBJ1-1; D is perhaps TRBD1 (5 bases). Germline V gene sequence: CDR1 SGHKS, CDR2 YYEKEE (reference sequence). CDR3 length: 15 amino acids. The germline V and J ends were trimmed by 4 bases and 3 bases, with 16 bases remaining between them. The CDR3 here is CASSPTRQGYTEAFF. CDR3 bases: TGTGCCAGCAGCCCTACCCGTCAGGGATACACTGAAGCTTTCTTT.